The TCR beta chain under discussion was sequenced for a study of T cells after posttransplantation cyclophosphamide. Study outcomes and limitations: TRB overlap between skin or GI tissue T cells and blood was limited.

Germline V lookup: CDR1 MNHEY, CDR2 SVGAGI. The CDR3 consists of 13 residues. V lost 11 bases, J lost 7 bases, and 20 bases lay in between. Sampled 1 year posttransplant, controls received myeloablative marrow transplants, methotrexate and a calcineurin inhibitor. About this clone: Antigen unknown.

The method was immunoSEQ multiplex PCR; TCRdb's version includes in-frame clones alone and lacks a portion of them. The sample holds about 16,000 clones, roughly 84% seen once. V usage is TRBV6-5 and J usage is TRBJ2-5; a possible D gene is TRBD2 (7 bases). Sequencing used PBMCs, obtained after an allogeneic stem cell transplant with a calcineurin inhibitor and methotrexate. This receptor was identified in a male patient between 50 and 60 years old who received an allogeneic stem cell transplant from an unrelated donor, was CMV-positive, and had chronic GVHD only. A share of the T cells may be of graft donor origin. The CDR3 region has the DNA TGTGCCGTCGAAGGGGGGGCGGCAGGGACCCAGTACTTC. Protein product: CAVEGGAAGTQYF.